A selection of T cell receptor beta chains follows, all from one sample in a study of T cells in localized non-small cell lung cancer. The data were produced by immunoSEQ multiplex PCR, yet TCRdb's version contains in-frame clones alone and is incomplete. This table has approximately 1,200 clones, around 20% appearing once. The source was normal lung tissue next to the tumor, collected before any cancer treatment. These receptors were collected from a male donor older than 55 with stage I lung adenocarcinoma. The conserved cysteine and the conserved F or W are not part of the CDR3 here.

v_gene: TRBV30
j_gene: TRBJ2-2
CDR3aa: AWTLAVTTGELF

v_gene: TRBV9
j_gene: TRBJ1-1
CDR3aa: ASSVGARGTKMNTEAF

v_gene: TRBV6-8
j_gene: TRBJ2-5
CDR3aa: ASSYLRDKQETQY

v_gene: TRBV6-8
j_gene: TRBJ2-1
CDR3aa: ASSPGTQGHTYNEQF

v_gene: TRBV14
j_gene: TRBJ2-7
CDR3aa: ASSQDPGFSYEQY

v_gene: TRBV6-8
j_gene: TRBJ1-3
CDR3aa: ASSLQGTGNTIY

v_gene: TRBV25-1
j_gene: TRBJ1-4
CDR3aa: ASSDDGGRDPEKLF

v_gene: TRBV5-1
j_gene: TRBJ2-5
CDR3aa: ASSLRLAGYETQY

v_gene: TRBV5-1
j_gene: TRBJ2-1
CDR3aa: ASSQFSGGAYNEQF

v_gene: TRBV11-3
j_gene: TRBJ1-6
CDR3aa: ASSQHLWDRDNSPLH

v_gene: TRBV4-1
j_gene: TRBJ2-5
CDR3aa: ASSALTHGTAQETQY

v_gene: TRBV18
j_gene: TRBJ1-6
CDR3aa: ASSPGGQDSPLH

v_gene: TRBV11-3
j_gene: TRBJ2-3
CDR3aa: ASSFHSGVYQDTQY

v_gene: TRBV28
j_gene: TRBJ1-4
CDR3aa: ASSTRTVSNEKLF

v_gene: TRBV28
j_gene: TRBJ1-5
CDR3aa: ASKLAGNQPQH

v_gene: TRBV11-3
j_gene: TRBJ2-5
CDR3aa: ASSLGGRVETQY

v_gene: TRBV9
j_gene: TRBJ2-2
CDR3aa: ASRQGAAGELF

v_gene: TRBV11-3
j_gene: TRBJ2-2
CDR3aa: ASAGTGGIGELF